Listed below are T cell receptor beta chains from one sample, sequenced in a study of shared clonotypes between healthy human individuals. Only in-frame clones appear in the TCRdb table, and some are missing; sequencing was by immunoSEQ multiplex PCR. Of around 1.9 million clones detected, about 94% appear once; the ten largest clones hold 1.5% to 2%. The sequenced material came from naive CD8+ T cells from PBMCs. The receptors shown here come from a man aged 18 to 30 in good health. Some clones in this sample may be carry-over from other donors' samples. Each CDR3 is given with its conserved first and last residue. D genes are given only for firm matches. Size values are once, few and many counts, or a class for expanded clones, and some rows have none.

D gene: TRBD1
V gene: TRBV10-2
clone size: .
CDR3 length: 15
J gene: TRBJ2-7
CDR3 protein: CASIAWTGNSYEQYF
CDR3 DNA: TGCGCCAGCATCGCTTGGACAGGAAACTCCTACGAGCAGTACTTC

D gene: TRBD2
V gene: TRBV9
clone size: .
CDR3 length: 16
J gene: TRBJ2-1
CDR3 protein: CASSVGSSGRNNEQFF
CDR3 DNA: TGTGCCAGCAGCGTAGGATCTAGCGGGAGAAACAATGAGCAGTTCTTC

D gene: .
V gene: TRBV9
clone size: .
CDR3 length: 15
J gene: TRBJ2-5
CDR3 protein: CASNPGFLYQETQYF
CDR3 DNA: TGTGCCAGCAACCCAGGGTTTTTGTACCAAGAGACCCAGTACTTC

D gene: .
V gene: TRBV9
clone size: .
CDR3 length: 15
J gene: TRBJ2-7
CDR3 protein: CASSVAGSLPYEQYF
CDR3 DNA: TGTGCCAGCAGCGTAGCGGGCAGCCTCCCCTACGAGCAGTACTTC

D gene: .
V gene: TRBV7-3
clone size: once
CDR3 length: 13
J gene: TRBJ2-5
CDR3 protein: CASSLRGSGTQYF
CDR3 DNA: TGTGCCAGCAGCTTAAGGGGGTCGGGGACCCAGTACTTC

D gene: TRBD2
V gene: TRBV16
clone size: once
CDR3 length: 15
J gene: TRBJ2-2
CDR3 protein: CASSQGTSDTGELFF
CDR3 DNA: TGTGCCAGCAGCCAAGGGACTAGCGACACCGGGGAGCTGTTTTTT

D gene: .
V gene: TRBV28
clone size: .
CDR3 length: 14
J gene: TRBJ2-7
CDR3 protein: CASSRGTAPNEQYF
CDR3 DNA: TGTGCCAGCAGCCGGGGTACAGCACCCAACGAGCAGTACTTC

D gene: .
V gene: TRBV19
clone size: .
CDR3 length: 14
J gene: TRBJ2-3
CDR3 protein: CASTAWAGTDTQYF
CDR3 DNA: TGTGCCAGTACCGCGTGGGCAGGTACAGATACGCAGTATTTT

D gene: .
V gene: TRBV4-1
clone size: .
CDR3 length: 14
J gene: TRBJ2-2
CDR3 protein: CASTTRLDTGELFF
CDR3 DNA: TGCGCCAGCACAACGAGGCTCGACACCGGGGAGCTGTTTTTT

D gene: TRBD1
V gene: TRBV18
clone size: .
CDR3 length: 17
J gene: TRBJ2-1
CDR3 protein: CASSPPVRTGAYNEQFF
CDR3 DNA: TGTGCCAGCTCACCACCGGTACGAACAGGGGCCTACAATGAGCAGTTCTTC

D gene: .
V gene: TRBV5-1
clone size: once
CDR3 length: 15
J gene: TRBJ2-5
CDR3 protein: CASSLHTDAQETQYF
CDR3 DNA: TGCGCCAGCAGCTTGCACACAGACGCCCAAGAGACCCAGTACTTC

D gene: .
V gene: TRBV30
clone size: .
CDR3 length: 11
J gene: TRBJ2-2
CDR3 protein: CAWSLDGELFF
CDR3 DNA: TGTGCCTGGAGCCTGGACGGGGAGCTGTTTTTT

D gene: TRBD2
V gene: TRBV11-2
clone size: .
CDR3 length: 16
J gene: TRBJ2-1
CDR3 protein: CASSLETSGRGYEQFF
CDR3 DNA: TGTGCCAGCAGCTTGGAGACTAGCGGGAGAGGTTACGAGCAGTTCTTC

D gene: .
V gene: TRBV6-6
clone size: .
CDR3 length: 15
J gene: TRBJ2-3
CDR3 protein: CASSVGTASTDTQYF
CDR3 DNA: TGTGCCAGCAGTGTTGGGACTGCTAGCACAGATACGCAGTATTTT

D gene: .
V gene: TRBV4-1
clone size: .
CDR3 length: 17
J gene: TRBJ2-2
CDR3 protein: CASSQDLGRGGTGELFF
CDR3 DNA: TGCGCCAGCAGCCAAGATCTGGGCAGGGGGGGCACCGGGGAGCTGTTTTTT

D gene: .
V gene: TRBV30
clone size: .
CDR3 length: 14
J gene: TRBJ2-7
CDR3 protein: CAWRGQGRLYEQYF
CDR3 DNA: TGTGCCTGGAGGGGGCAGGGGCGTTTGTACGAGCAGTACTTC

D gene: TRBD1
V gene: TRBV29-1
clone size: .
CDR3 length: 15
J gene: TRBJ1-1
CDR3 protein: CSVGFVRGLNTEAFF
CDR3 DNA: TGCAGCGTTGGTTTTGTTAGGGGGCTGAACACTGAAGCTTTCTTT

D gene: .
V gene: TRBV27
clone size: .
CDR3 length: 12
J gene: TRBJ2-7
CDR3 protein: CASTGLGHEQYF
CDR3 DNA: TGTGCCAGTACAGGGTTGGGCCACGAGCAGTACTTC

D gene: .
V gene: TRBV9
clone size: .
CDR3 length: 12
J gene: TRBJ2-7
CDR3 protein: CASSVNDDEQYF
CDR3 DNA: TGTGCCAGCAGCGTCAACGACGACGAGCAGTACTTC

D gene: .
V gene: TRBV6-5
clone size: few
CDR3 length: 13
J gene: TRBJ1-2
CDR3 protein: CASSLPGTDGYTF
CDR3 DNA: TGTGCCAGCAGCCTCCCTGGGACCGATGGCTACACCTTC

D gene: TRBD1
V gene: TRBV7-9
clone size: .
CDR3 length: 15
J gene: TRBJ1-3
CDR3 protein: CASSHDRDPGNTIYF
CDR3 DNA: TGTGCCAGCAGCCACGACAGGGACCCGGGAAACACCATATATTTT

D gene: .
V gene: TRBV5-1
clone size: .
CDR3 length: 15
J gene: TRBJ2-3
CDR3 protein: CASGIADSSTDTQYF
CDR3 DNA: TGCGCCAGCGGAATAGCGGATTCCAGCACAGATACGCAGTATTTT

D gene: .
V gene: TRBV4-1
clone size: once
CDR3 length: 15
J gene: TRBJ1-5
CDR3 protein: CASSPEWVSNQPQHF
CDR3 DNA: TGCGCCAGCAGCCCAGAGTGGGTAAGCAATCAGCCCCAGCATTTT

D gene: TRBD1
V gene: TRBV28
clone size: .
CDR3 length: 13
J gene: TRBJ1-1
CDR3 protein: CASDRGLNTEAFF
CDR3 DNA: TGTGCCAGCGACAGGGGATTGAACACTGAAGCTTTCTTT

D gene: .
V gene: TRBV5-4
clone size: .
CDR3 length: 17
J gene: TRBJ2-7
CDR3 protein: CASTPRGGPNFTYEQYF
CDR3 DNA: TGTGCCAGCACCCCCAGGGGCGGGCCCAATTTTACTTACGAGCAGTACTTC

D gene: .
V gene: TRBV4-3
clone size: .
CDR3 length: 18
J gene: TRBJ1-2
CDR3 protein: CASSQDQGGSEDSYGYTF
CDR3 DNA: TGCGCCAGCAGCCAAGATCAAGGTGGTAGCGAGGACAGCTATGGCTACACCTTC

D gene: .
V gene: TRBV5-8
clone size: .
CDR3 length: 12
J gene: TRBJ2-2
CDR3 protein: CASSLGSGELFF
CDR3 DNA: TGTGCCAGCAGCTTGGGTTCCGGGGAGCTGTTTTTT

D gene: TRBD1
V gene: TRBV5-4
clone size: .
CDR3 length: 13
J gene: TRBJ1-2
CDR3 protein: CASSFGTANGYTF
CDR3 DNA: TGTGCCAGCAGCTTTGGGACAGCTAATGGCTACACCTTC

D gene: .
V gene: TRBV9
clone size: .
CDR3 length: 15
J gene: TRBJ1-2
CDR3 protein: CASSSGGGFSYGYTF
CDR3 DNA: TGTGCCAGCAGCTCAGGCGGGGGATTCTCCTATGGCTACACCTTC

D gene: TRBD2
V gene: TRBV11-2
clone size: .
CDR3 length: 15
J gene: TRBJ2-3
CDR3 protein: CASSLSSGFTDTQYF
CDR3 DNA: TGTGCCAGCAGCTTGAGTAGCGGGTTCACAGATACGCAGTATTTT

D gene: .
V gene: TRBV5-1
clone size: .
CDR3 length: 13
J gene: TRBJ2-3
CDR3 protein: CASSVPMADTQYF
CDR3 DNA: TGCGCCAGCAGCGTCCCCATGGCAGATACGCAGTATTTT

D gene: .
V gene: TRBV19
clone size: few
CDR3 length: 14
J gene: TRBJ1-5
CDR3 protein: CASSIKGSQRPQHF
CDR3 DNA: TGTGCCAGTAGTATAAAAGGGTCGCAACGGCCCCAGCATTTT

D gene: TRBD2
V gene: TRBV6-1
clone size: .
CDR3 length: 14
J gene: TRBJ2-7
CDR3 protein: CASSGSGSSYEQYF
CDR3 DNA: TGTGCCAGCAGTGGTAGCGGGAGCTCCTACGAGCAGTACTTC

D gene: .
V gene: TRBV15
clone size: .
CDR3 length: 12
J gene: TRBJ2-7
CDR3 protein: CATSSLRVEQYF
CDR3 DNA: TGTGCCACCAGCAGCCTAAGGGTCGAGCAGTACTTC

D gene: .
V gene: TRBV4-3
clone size: .
CDR3 length: 13
J gene: TRBJ2-7
CDR3 protein: CASSQTTRAEQYF
CDR3 DNA: TGCGCCAGCAGCCAAACTACTAGGGCCGAGCAGTACTTC

D gene: .
V gene: TRBV6-5
clone size: .
CDR3 length: 14
J gene: TRBJ2-1
CDR3 protein: CASSLGHPYNEQFF
CDR3 DNA: TGTGCCAGCAGTCTGGGGCACCCTTACAATGAGCAGTTCTTC

D gene: .
V gene: TRBV5-6
clone size: .
CDR3 length: 13
J gene: TRBJ2-1
CDR3 protein: CASSLLVHNEQFF
CDR3 DNA: TGTGCCAGCAGCTTGCTGGTCCACAATGAGCAGTTCTTC

D gene: .
V gene: TRBV6-6
clone size: .
CDR3 length: 14
J gene: TRBJ2-7
CDR3 protein: CASSYSGLSYEQYF
CDR3 DNA: TGTGCCAGCAGTTACTCCGGACTCTCCTACGAGCAGTACTTC

D gene: .
V gene: TRBV6-6
clone size: .
CDR3 length: 12
J gene: TRBJ2-7
CDR3 protein: CASSYVKPEQYF
CDR3 DNA: TGTGCCAGCAGTTACGTGAAGCCCGAGCAGTACTTC